The rows below give T cell receptor beta chains drawn from one sample of a study of glioma-infiltrating T cells after dendritic cell vaccination. Profiling relied on immunoSEQ multiplex PCR, and the TCRdb table lists in-frame clones only, not all of them. The table has more than 100,000 clones, roughly 79% seen once. Specimen: blood, collected before dendritic cell vaccination. The receptors come from a human donor with glioblastoma. Each CDR3 is given with its conserved first and last residue. The D gene is left open where the match is weak. Size is stated for part of the rows, as once, few or many counts, or as a class when the clone is expanded.

d_call j_call v_call clone_size cdr3_nt cdr3_aa
NA TRBJ2-7 TRBV2 NA TGTGCCAGCAAACCAAACCCCGGAACAGACTACGAGCAGTACTTC CASKPNPGTDYEQYF
TRBD1 TRBJ2-5 TRBV11-3 NA TGTGCCAGCAGCTTTAGGACAGGGGGCCGAGAGACCCAGTACTTC CASSFRTGGRETQYF
NA TRBJ1-6 TRBV4-1 NA TGCGCCAGCAGCCAACAAGCCAACAGAAATAATTCACCCCTCCACTTT CASSQQANRNNSPLHF
NA TRBJ1-2 TRBV9 NA TGTGCCAGCAGCGTAGAAAGCGAATTGGGCTATGGCTACACCTTC CASSVESELGYGYTF
TRBD1 TRBJ2-3 TRBV7-2 NA TGTGCCAGCAGCTTACGGACAGGGGAAGATACGCAGTATTTT CASSLRTGEDTQYF
NA TRBJ1-4 TRBV27 NA TGTGCCAGCAGTTTAGGGGCGACTAATGAAAAACTGTTTTTT CASSLGATNEKLFF
NA TRBJ1-4 TRBV7-9 few TGTGCCAGCACGCTAGGAAACAGGGATGAAAAACTGTTTTTT CASTLGNRDEKLFF
TRBD2 TRBJ2-1 TRBV7-8 NA TGTGCCAGCAGCTTAACTAGCGGGGGGGCCTATGAGCAGTTCTTC CASSLTSGGAYEQFF
TRBD2 TRBJ2-3 TRBV14 NA TGTGCCAGCAGCCACAGTAGCGGGGGGTATAGCACAGATACGCAGTATTTT CASSHSSGGYSTDTQYF
TRBD1 TRBJ1-2 TRBV11-2 few TGTGCCAGCAGCTTAGTCAGGGACAGGAACTATGGCTACACCTTC CASSLVRDRNYGYTF
TRBD2 TRBJ2-3 TRBV9 NA TGTGCCAGCAGCGCCGGTAAGCGGGGGGGCACCGCAGATACGCAGTATTTT CASSAGKRGGTADTQYF
NA TRBJ2-1 TRBV7-9 NA TGTGCCAGCAGCCCCCCGCGGGGGCACAATGAGCAGTTCTTC CASSPPRGHNEQFF
NA TRBJ1-6 TRBV30 NA TGTGCCTGGAGTCTCAGGGGCCCCTATAATTCACCCCTCCACTTT CAWSLRGPYNSPLHF
NA TRBJ1-3 TRBV5-6 NA TGTGCCAGCAGCTATGTCTGGGGCGCGACTGGAAACACCATATATTTT CASSYVWGATGNTIYF
NA TRBJ1-4 TRBV7-9 NA TGTGCCAGCAGCTTAGCGGGGGGGAATGAAAAACTGTTTTTT CASSLAGGNEKLFF
TRBD2 TRBJ2-3 TRBV5-1 NA TGCGCCAGCAGCTTCGGGGGGGGGATGGATACGCAGTATTTT CASSFGGGMDTQYF
NA TRBJ2-7 TRBV11-2 NA TGTGCCAGCAGCTTAGATTGGCCTCAGGGGGGTTCCTACGAGCAGTACTTC CASSLDWPQGGSYEQYF
NA TRBJ1-3 TRBV30 NA TGTGCCCATCAGGAGGGGTCCAGGTTTCGTCGAAACACCATATATTTT CAHQEGSRFRRNTIYF
NA TRBJ2-5 TRBV30 NA TGTGCCTACGTAACACCAGGGGAGACCCAGTACTTC CAYVTPGETQYF
TRBD1 TRBJ1-3 TRBV15 NA TGTGCCACCAGCAGAGATTGGGACAGTAGAAACACCATATATTTT CATSRDWDSRNTIYF
TRBD1 TRBJ1-6 TRBV4-1 once TGCGCCAGCAGCCAAGGACAGGGGAATTCACCCCTCCACTTT CASSQGQGNSPLHF
TRBD1 TRBJ2-7 TRBV6-6 few TGTGCCAGCAGTGGACAGGGACAGGGGTTTGGCTACGAGCAGTACTTC CASSGQGQGFGYEQYF
NA TRBJ2-1 TRBV9 few TGTGCCAGCAGCTCCTTATTGGGGGGGCGGCAGTTCTTC CASSSLLGGRQFF
NA TRBJ1-6 TRBV25-1 NA TGTGCCAGCAGCCCCGGGGACACGTATAATTCACCCCTCCACTTT CASSPGDTYNSPLHF
NA TRBJ1-1 TRBV27 NA TGTGCCAGCAGTTTAGGATTTGGGAGTGAAGCTTTCTTT CASSLGFGSEAFF